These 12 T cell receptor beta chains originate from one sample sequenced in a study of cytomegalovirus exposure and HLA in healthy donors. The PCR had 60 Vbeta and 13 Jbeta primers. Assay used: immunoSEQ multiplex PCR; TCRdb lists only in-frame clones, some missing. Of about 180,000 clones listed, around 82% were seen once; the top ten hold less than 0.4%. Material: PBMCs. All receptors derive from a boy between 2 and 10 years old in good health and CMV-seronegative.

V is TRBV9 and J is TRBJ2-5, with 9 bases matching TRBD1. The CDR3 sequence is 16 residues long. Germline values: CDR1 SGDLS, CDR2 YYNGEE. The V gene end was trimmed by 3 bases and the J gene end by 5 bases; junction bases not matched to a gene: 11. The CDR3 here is CASSGPPTGGGETQYF. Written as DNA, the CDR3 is TGTGCCAGCAGCGGCCCGCCTACAGGGGGCGGTGAGACCCAGTACTTC.

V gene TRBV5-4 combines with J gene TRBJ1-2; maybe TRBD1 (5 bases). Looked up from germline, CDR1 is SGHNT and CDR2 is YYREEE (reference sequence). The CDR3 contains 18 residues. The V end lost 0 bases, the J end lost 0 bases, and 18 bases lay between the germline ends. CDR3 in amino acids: CASSLEFNLRQSNYGYTF. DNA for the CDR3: TGTGCCAGCAGCTTGGAATTTAACCTCCGACAGTCTAACTATGGCTACACCTTC.

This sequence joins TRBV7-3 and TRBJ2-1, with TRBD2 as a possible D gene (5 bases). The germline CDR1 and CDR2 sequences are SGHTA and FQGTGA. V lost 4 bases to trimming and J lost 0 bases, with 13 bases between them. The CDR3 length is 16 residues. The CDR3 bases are TGTGCCAGCAGCTACGACCGGGGTAGCTCCTACAATGAGCAGTTCTTC. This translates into CASSYDRGSSYNEQFF.

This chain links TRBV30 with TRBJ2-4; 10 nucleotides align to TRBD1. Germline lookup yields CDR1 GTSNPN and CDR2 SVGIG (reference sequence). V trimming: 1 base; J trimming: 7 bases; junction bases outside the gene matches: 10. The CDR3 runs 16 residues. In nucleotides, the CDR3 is TGTGCCTGGAGTGCCACGGACAGGGGGTTTAGTAACATTCAGTACTTC. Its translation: CAWSATDRGFSNIQYF.

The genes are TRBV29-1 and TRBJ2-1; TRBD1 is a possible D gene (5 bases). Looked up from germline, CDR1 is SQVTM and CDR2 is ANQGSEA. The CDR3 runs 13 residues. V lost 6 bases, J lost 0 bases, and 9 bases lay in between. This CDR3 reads CSVKTASYNEQFF. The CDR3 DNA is TGCAGCGTGAAGACAGCCTCCTACAATGAGCAGTTCTTC.

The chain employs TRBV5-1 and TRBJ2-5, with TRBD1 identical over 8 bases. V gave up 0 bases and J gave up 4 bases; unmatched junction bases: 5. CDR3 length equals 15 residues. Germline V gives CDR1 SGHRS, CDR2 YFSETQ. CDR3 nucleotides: TGCGCCAGCAGCTTGGGGACAGGGTATGGAGAGACCCAGTACTTC. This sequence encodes CASSLGTGYGETQYF.

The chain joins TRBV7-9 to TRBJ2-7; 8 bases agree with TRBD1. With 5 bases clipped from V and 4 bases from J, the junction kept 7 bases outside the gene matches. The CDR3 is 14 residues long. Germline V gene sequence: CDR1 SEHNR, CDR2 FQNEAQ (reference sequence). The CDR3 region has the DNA TGTGCCAGCAGCCCAGGACAGGGTGGGTACGAGCAGTACTTC. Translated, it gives CASSPGQGGYEQYF.

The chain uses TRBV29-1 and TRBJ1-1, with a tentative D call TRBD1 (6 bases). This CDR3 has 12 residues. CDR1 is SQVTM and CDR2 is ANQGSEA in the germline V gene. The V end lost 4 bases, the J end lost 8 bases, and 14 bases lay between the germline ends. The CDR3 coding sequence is TGCAGCGTTGGGACCTCCGGGACAGAAGCTTTCTTT. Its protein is CSVGTSGTEAFF.

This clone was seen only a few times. Here the CDR3 DNA reads TGTGCCAGCAGTCCAGAGACAGGGTTTGAAGCTTTCTTT. Protein product: CASSPETGFEAFF. The chain uses TRBV2 and TRBJ1-1; 7 bases line up with TRBD1. The CDR3 extends over 13 amino acids. Germline V gene data show CDR1 as SNHLY and CDR2 as FYNNEI. The V and J ends lost 5 bases and 7 bases, in that order; junction bases with no gene match: 7.

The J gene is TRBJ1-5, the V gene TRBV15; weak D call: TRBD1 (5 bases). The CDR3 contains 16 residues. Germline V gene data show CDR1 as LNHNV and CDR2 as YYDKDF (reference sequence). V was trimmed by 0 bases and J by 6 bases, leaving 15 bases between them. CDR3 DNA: TGTGCCACCAGCAGAGATACGACTGGGAGGGGTCAGCCCCAGCATTTT. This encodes CATSRDTTGRGQPQHF.

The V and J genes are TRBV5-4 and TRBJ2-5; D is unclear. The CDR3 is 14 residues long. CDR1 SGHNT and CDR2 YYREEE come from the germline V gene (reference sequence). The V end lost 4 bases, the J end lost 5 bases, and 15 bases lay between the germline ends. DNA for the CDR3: TGTGCCAGCAGCCCTGACCAATACGGGGAGACCCAGTACTTC. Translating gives CASSPDQYGETQYF.

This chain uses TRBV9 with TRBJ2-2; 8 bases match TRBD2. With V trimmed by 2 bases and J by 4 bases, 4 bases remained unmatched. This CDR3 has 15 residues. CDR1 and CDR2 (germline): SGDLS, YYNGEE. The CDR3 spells CASSVGTRVTGELFF. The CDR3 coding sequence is TGTGCCAGCAGCGTCGGGACTAGGGTCACCGGGGAGCTGTTTTTT.